Detailed here is one TCR beta chain. J gave up 6 bases and V 3 bases, and 6 bases lay outside the gene matches. Germline V gene lookup returns CDR1 PRHDT and CDR2 FYEKMQ (reference sequence). This CDR3 contains 14 residues. Described time point: newly diagnosed GD, antithyroid drugs for less than 3 months. PBMCs were the source of the RNA used for TCR sequencing. Assembly of TCR beta libraries relied on iRepertoire HTBI primers together with Arm-PCR of CDR3 regions. TCRdb re-analysed the multiplex PCR reads in MiXCR, keeping a single row per CDR3 protein. The sample consists of 510,000 or so distinct CDR3 sequences, approximately 12% of them appearing once. The data derive from a study of regulatory T cells in long-lasting Graves disease. These same records also appear under a second study, on T cells in Graves' hyperthyroidism and ophthalmopathy.

The rearrangement links TRBV13 to TRBJ2-7; 9 bases line up with TRBD1. The sequencing used peripheral blood mononuclear cells (PBMCs), collected at new diagnosis, from a patient treated with antithyroid drugs. The origin of this receptor is a woman aged 25 to 39 with Graves disease. CDR3 sequence (DNA): TGTGCCAGCAGCTTCCGGGACAGGGACACCGAGCAGTACTTC. The encoded protein is CASSFRDRDTEQYF.